Below, 10 T cell receptor beta chains from the same sample are listed, as sequenced in a study of T cells in Graves' hyperthyroidism and ophthalmopathy. RNA transcripts served as the template for amplifying TCR beta CDR3 regions. The HTBI primer set served for first-round RT-PCR of the TCR CDR3. TCRdb used MiXCR to reprocess the multiplex PCR reads, holding one entry per CDR3 protein. The sample holds over 650,000 distinct CDR3 sequences, roughly 17% seen once. Sequencing input: blood. Receptor source: a young man with Graves' hyperthyroidism.

This clonotype was counted a few times. The chain has TRBV28 and TRBJ2-4, with 10 bases aligning to TRBD1. There are 15 residues in the CDR3. Trimming removed 5 bases from V and 6 bases from J; junction bases left unmatched: 7. CDR1 MDHEN and CDR2 SYDVKM come from the germline V gene. For the CDR3, the DNA is TGTGCCAGCAGTAGGGACAGGGGATTGGGAAACATTCAGTACTTC. It encodes CASSRDRGLGNIQYF.

V is TRBV13 and J is TRBJ1-5; D call uncertain. The CDR3 is 14 residues long. Germline-derived CDR1 and CDR2 are PRHDT and FYEKMQ (reference sequence). Trimming pared 6 bases from V and 4 bases from J, leaving 13 bases between. CDR3 sequence reads: CASSLSLLNQPQHF. CDR3 in DNA: TGTGCCAGCAGTTTAAGCCTATTAAATCAGCCCCAGCATTTT.

The V gene is TRBV7-9, the J gene TRBJ2-6; 12 bases fit TRBD1. Germline CDR1 and CDR2: SEHNR and FQNEAQ (reference sequence). The V gene end was trimmed by 5 bases and the J gene end by 0 bases; junction bases not matched to a gene: 14. The CDR3 is 21 residues long. The CDR3 loop reads CASSPRDRGQFSSSGANVLTF. In nucleotides, the CDR3 is TGTGCCAGCAGCCCACGGGACAGGGGGCAGTTTTCCAGCTCTGGGGCCAACGTCCTGACTTTC.

This clonotype was seen a few times. The chain recombines TRBV7-9 with TRBJ2-2, with D uncertain. The V gene lost 5 bases and the J gene lost 6 bases, with 16 bases spanning the gap. Per the germline V gene, CDR1 is SEHNR and CDR2 is FQNEAQ (reference sequence). The CDR3 loop spans 15 amino acids. The CDR3 here is CASSPTLSLSGELFF. In DNA, the CDR3 is TGTGCCAGCAGCCCTACCCTCTCTCTTTCCGGGGAGCTGTTTTTT.

This clonotype was detected only a few times. V is TRBV12-3 or TRBV12-4 and J is TRBJ2-3; 7 bases line up with TRBD2. The J segment lost 0 bases and the V segment lost 10 bases, leaving 1 base of the junction unmatched. The CDR3 length is 12 residues. The CDR3 nucleotides are TGTGCCACCGGGGGGAGCACAGATACGCAGTATTTT. Its protein is CATGGSTDTQYF.

V usage is TRBV20-1 and J usage is TRBJ2-1; a weak D match, TRBD1 (5 bases). Deletions cut 0 bases from V and 2 bases from J, with 11 bases between. The CDR3 has 15 residues. Per the germline V gene, CDR1 is DFQATT and CDR2 is SNEGSKA (reference sequence). The CDR3 nucleotides are TGCAGTGCTAGAGATTCATTAGGGGCCTACAATGAGCAGTTCTTC. Amino acids: CSARDSLGAYNEQFF.

The chain couples TRBV29-1 to TRBJ2-1; possible D gene TRBD2, 5 bases. V dropped 1 base and J dropped 4 bases, with 11 bases sitting between them. Germline CDR1 and CDR2: SQVTM and ANQGSEA. CDR3 length equals 14 residues. The CDR3 is CSVEGASWYNEQFF. In DNA, the CDR3 is TGCAGCGTTGAAGGTGCTAGCTGGTACAATGAGCAGTTCTTC.

The rearrangement links TRBV20-1 to TRBJ2-7; TRBD1 might be the D (6 bases). CDR3 size: 13 residues. Germline-derived CDR1 and CDR2 are DFQATT and SNEGSKA (reference sequence). V was trimmed by 3 bases and J by 1 base, leaving 10 bases between them. The CDR3 region has the DNA TGCAGTGCTAGGCCCAGGGGTTCCTACGAGCAGTACTTC. Protein product: CSARPRGSYEQYF.

This clonotype was recorded at least ten times. The rearrangement uses TRBV30 and TRBJ2-1; D gene ambiguous. Germline CDR1 is GTSNPN and CDR2 is SVGIG (reference sequence). The germline V and J ends were trimmed by 5 bases and 7 bases, with 9 bases remaining between them. This CDR3 is built from 11 residues. The CDR3 protein is CAWAGSNEQFF. CDR3 DNA: TGTGCCTGGGCCGGATCGAATGAGCAGTTCTTC. The complete variable domain, with remaining parts taken from reference TRBV30 and TRBJ2-1, reads SQTIHQWPATLVQPVGSPLSLECTVEGTSNPNLYWYRQAAGRGLQLLFYSVGIGQISSEVPQNLSASRPQDRQFILSSKKLLLSDSGFYLCAWAGSNEQFFGPGTRLTVL.

This clonotype was seen repeatedly, ten times or more. V gene TRBV24-1 combines with J gene TRBJ2-3; unclear D gene. This CDR3 is built from 11 residues. Germline V gene lookup returns CDR1 KGHDR and CDR2 SFDVKD. Trimming pared 0 bases from V and 9 bases from J, leaving 3 bases between. In DNA form, the CDR3 reads TGTGCCACCAGTGATTTGCAAACGCAGTATTTT. This translates into CATSDLQTQYF.